This T cell receptor beta chain appears in the sequencing data of a study of vaccination effects on CD4 cells after COVID-19. General study findings and limits: There was marked clonal contraction among infection- and vaccine-induced clones late after vaccination. Healthy vaccinees' vaccine-induced clones included only 1 of 255 cross-reacting with common cold coronaviruses.

The table came from immunoSEQ multiplex PCR; TCRdb's copy has only in-frame clones and leaves some out. The sample has about 57,000 clones; nearly 80% are singletons. The CDR3 sequence is 15 residues long. Between the trimmed V and J ends, which lost 0 bases and 4 bases, there was a span of 13 bases. Germline-derived CDR1 and CDR2 are SGHKS and YYEKEE (reference sequence). Regarding this clone: The antigen remains unidentified.

The authors isolated CD4+ T cells after around nine days of culture. Vaccination of participants consisted of two doses of either the BNT162b2 or mRNA-1273 vaccine. It was on days 3 and 7 that half the medium was replaced with IL-2 medium. The chain recombines TRBV5-5 with TRBJ1-2; D remains ambiguous. The sample here was CD4+ T cells from PBMCs cultured without peptide, taken after COVID-19 vaccination. The sequence derives from a human donor who received a COVID-19 vaccine. In DNA, the CDR3 is TGTGCCAGCAGCTTGGACCCAACCTCCTTCTATGGCTACACCTTC. As protein: CASSLDPTSFYGYTF.